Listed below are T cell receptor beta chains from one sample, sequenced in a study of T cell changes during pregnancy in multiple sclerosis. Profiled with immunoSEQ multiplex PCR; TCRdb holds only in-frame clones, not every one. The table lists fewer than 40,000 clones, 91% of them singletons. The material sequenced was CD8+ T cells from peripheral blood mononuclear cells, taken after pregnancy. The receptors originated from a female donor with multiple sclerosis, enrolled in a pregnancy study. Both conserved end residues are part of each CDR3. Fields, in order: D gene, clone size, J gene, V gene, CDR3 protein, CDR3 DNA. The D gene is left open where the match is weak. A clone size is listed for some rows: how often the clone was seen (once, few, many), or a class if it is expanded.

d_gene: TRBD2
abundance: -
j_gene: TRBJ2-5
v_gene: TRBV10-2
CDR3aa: CASRTSGRETQYF
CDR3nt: TGCGCCAGCAGGACTAGCGGGAGGGAGACCCAGTACTTC

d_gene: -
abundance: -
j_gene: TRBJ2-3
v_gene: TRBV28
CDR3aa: CASSLSQGTDTQYF
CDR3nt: TGTGCCAGCAGTTTATCACAGGGCACAGATACGCAGTATTTT

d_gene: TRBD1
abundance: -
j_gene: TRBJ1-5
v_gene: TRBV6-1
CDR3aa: CASSDPQRTGKGNQPQHF
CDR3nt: TGTGCCAGCAGTGACCCCCAACGGACAGGGAAGGGCAATCAGCCCCAGCATTTT

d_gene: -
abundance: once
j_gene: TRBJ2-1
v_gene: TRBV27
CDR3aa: CASRGRELGANEQFF
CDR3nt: TGTGCCAGCCGAGGGCGGGAATTAGGGGCCAATGAGCAGTTCTTC

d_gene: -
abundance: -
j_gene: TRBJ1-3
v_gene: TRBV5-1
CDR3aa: CASSPQGGDGNTIYF
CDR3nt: TGCGCCAGCAGCCCTCAGGGAGGGGACGGAAACACCATATATTTT

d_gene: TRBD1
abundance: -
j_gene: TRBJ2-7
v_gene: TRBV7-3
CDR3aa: CASSWALGGTGSYEQYF
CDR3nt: TGTGCCAGCAGCTGGGCTTTAGGCGGGACAGGGTCATACGAGCAGTACTTC

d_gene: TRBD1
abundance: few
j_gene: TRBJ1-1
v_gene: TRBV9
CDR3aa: CASSGGQGSTEAFF
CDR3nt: TGTGCCAGCAGCGGTGGACAGGGTTCCACTGAAGCTTTCTTT

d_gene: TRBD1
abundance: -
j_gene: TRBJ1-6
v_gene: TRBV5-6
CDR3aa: CASSWGDRVWSPLHF
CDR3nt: TGTGCCAGCAGCTGGGGGGACAGGGTATGGTCACCCCTCCACTTT

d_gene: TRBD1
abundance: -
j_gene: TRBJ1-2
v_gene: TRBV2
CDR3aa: CASSEVARGTYGYTF
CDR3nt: TGTGCCAGCAGTGAAGTGGCCAGGGGGACCTATGGCTACACCTTC

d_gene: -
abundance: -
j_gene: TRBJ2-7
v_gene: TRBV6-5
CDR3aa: CASRVGRQQYF
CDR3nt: TGTGCCAGCAGGGTGGGGCGTCAGCAGTACTTC

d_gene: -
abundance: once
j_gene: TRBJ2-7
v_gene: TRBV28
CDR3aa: CASSLYRSSPYEQYF
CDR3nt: TGTGCCAGCAGTTTGTACAGGAGCTCCCCCTACGAGCAGTACTTC

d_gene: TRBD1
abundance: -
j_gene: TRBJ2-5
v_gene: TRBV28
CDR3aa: CASSLRPGTGKKTQYF
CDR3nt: TGTGCCAGCAGTTTACGGCCCGGGACAGGGAAAAAGACCCAGTACTTC

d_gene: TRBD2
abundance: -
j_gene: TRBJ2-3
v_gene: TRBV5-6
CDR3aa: CASSFLAGGITDTQYF
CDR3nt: TGTGCCAGCAGCTTCCTAGCGGGGGGGATTACAGATACGCAGTATTTT